What follows are 5 T cell receptor beta chains derived from one specimen sequenced in a study of PD-1 blockade in classical Hodgkin lymphoma. Libraries were prepared by immunoSEQ multiplex PCR; TCRdb keeps only in-frame clonotypes and omits some of them. The sample shows around 20,000 clones, more than 70% of them seen only once. The time point: cycle 4 day 1 (C4D1), after less than 7 weeks of nivolumab. Autologous stem cell transplantation was followed by relapse in every patient, and brentuximab vedotin exposure varied. Sequences were derived from peripheral blood mononuclear cells (PBMCs), sampled before the fourth cycle of nivolumab. The origin of the receptors is a human donor with classical Hodgkin lymphoma.

The rearrangement links TRBV4-3 to TRBJ2-3; 9 bases fit TRBD2. The germline gives CDR1 LGHNA, CDR2 YSLEER. The CDR3 runs 18 residues. V gave up 3 bases and J gave up 0 bases; unmatched junction bases: 10. The CDR3 reads CASSHDPPGLASTDTQYF. The CDR3 DNA sequence: TGCGCCAGCAGCCATGATCCCCCGGGACTAGCTAGCACAGATACGCAGTATTTT.

In its sample, this clone was seen once. The chain links TRBV11-2 to TRBJ1-6, with 8 bases fitting TRBD1. Germline trimming cut 1 base from V and 6 bases from J; bases unmatched to any gene: 2. The CDR3 has 15 amino acids. Germline loops: CDR1 SGHAT, CDR2 FQNNGV. CDR3 nucleotide sequence: TGTGCCAGCAGCTTAGGGACAGGGTCTAATTCACCCCTCCACTTT. This codes for CASSLGTGSNSPLHF.

The chain couples TRBV11-2 to TRBJ2-2; D gene ambiguous. The ends were cut back, 9 bases at V and 6 bases at J, with 5 bases in the middle. Germline values: CDR1 SGHAT, CDR2 FQNNGV. CDR3 size: 10 residues. CDR3 DNA: TGTGCCAGTAGCCCCGGGGAGCTGTTTTTT. Translating gives CASSPGELFF.

The chain uses TRBV4-1 and TRBJ2-2; 7 bases map to TRBD1. After removal of 4 bases from V and 4 bases from J, the junction contained 15 bases not matched to a gene. This CDR3 contains 18 residues. Germline loops: CDR1 MGHRA, CDR2 YSYEKL. CDR3 DNA sequence: TGCGCCAGCAGCCTAGTCTATACTACAGGGGTAGCCACCGGGGAGCTGTTTTTT. This translates into CASSLVYTTGVATGELFF.

CDR3 protein: CASSDQGFFRGYTF. CDR3 DNA sequence: TGTGCCAGCAGTGACCAGGGTTTCTTTCGTGGCTACACCTTC. This chain uses TRBV6-4 with TRBJ1-2, with D possibly matching TRBD1 (5 bases). Trimming took 2 bases from V and 7 from J, leaving 14 bases between them. The CDR3 sequence is 14 residues long. Germline V lookup: CDR1 MRHNA, CDR2 SNTAGT.